This T cell receptor (beta chain) emerged from a study of cytomegalovirus exposure and HLA in healthy donors. The germline gives CDR1 MNHEY, CDR2 SMNVEV (reference sequence). V was pared by 8 bases and J by 5 bases, with 9 bases between. The CDR3 is made up of 11 amino acids. Researchers ran the PCR with 60 Vbeta and 13 Jbeta primers. Produced via immunoSEQ multiplex PCR; TCRdb's table is partial and in-frame only. The data contain some 140,000 clones, about four fifths of them seen just once; the ten biggest clones take up 7.7%. This TCR was sampled from a man aged 30 to 45 in good health and CMV-seropositive. The chain links TRBV27 to TRBJ1-2; D is possibly TRBD1 (5 bases). Sample: PBMCs. CDR3 bases: TGTGCCAGCCTTGGGGGGTATGGCTACACCTTC. Translating it yields CASLGGYGYTF.